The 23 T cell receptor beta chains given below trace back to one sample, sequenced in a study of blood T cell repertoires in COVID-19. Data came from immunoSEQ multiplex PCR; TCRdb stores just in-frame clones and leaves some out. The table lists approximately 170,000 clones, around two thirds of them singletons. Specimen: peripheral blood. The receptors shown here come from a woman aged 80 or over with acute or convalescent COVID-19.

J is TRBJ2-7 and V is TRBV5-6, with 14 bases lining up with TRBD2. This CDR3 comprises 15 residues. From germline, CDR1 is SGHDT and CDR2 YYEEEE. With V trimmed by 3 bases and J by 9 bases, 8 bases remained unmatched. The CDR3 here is CASSSWGTSGRRQYF. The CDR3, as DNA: TGTGCCAGCAGCTCGTGGGGGACTAGCGGGAGAAGGCAGTACTTC.

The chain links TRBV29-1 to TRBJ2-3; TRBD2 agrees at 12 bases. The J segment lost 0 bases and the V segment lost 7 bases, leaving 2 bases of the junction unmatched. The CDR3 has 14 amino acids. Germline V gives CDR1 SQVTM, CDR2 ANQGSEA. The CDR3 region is CSGTSGMSTDTQYF. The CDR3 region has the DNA TGCAGCGGGACTAGCGGGATGAGCACAGATACGCAGTATTTT.

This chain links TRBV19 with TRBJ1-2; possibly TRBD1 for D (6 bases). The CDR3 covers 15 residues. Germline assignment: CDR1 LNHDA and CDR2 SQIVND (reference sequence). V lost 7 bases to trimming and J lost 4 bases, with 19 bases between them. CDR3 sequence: CASKRGPEPGYGYTF. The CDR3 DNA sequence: TGTGCCAGTAAGCGGGGGCCTGAACCCGGCTATGGCTACACCTTC.

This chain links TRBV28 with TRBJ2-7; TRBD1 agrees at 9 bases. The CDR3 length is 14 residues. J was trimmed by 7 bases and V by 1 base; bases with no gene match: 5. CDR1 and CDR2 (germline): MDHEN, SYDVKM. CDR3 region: CASSLSQGAGEQYF. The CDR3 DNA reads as TGTGCCAGCAGTTTATCACAGGGGGCGGGTGAGCAGTACTTC.

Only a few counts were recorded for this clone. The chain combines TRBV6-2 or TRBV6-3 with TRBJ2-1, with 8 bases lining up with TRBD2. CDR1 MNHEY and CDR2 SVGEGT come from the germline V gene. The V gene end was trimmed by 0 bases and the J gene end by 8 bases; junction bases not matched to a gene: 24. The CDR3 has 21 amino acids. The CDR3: CASSYSTGGRDLASNDDEQFF. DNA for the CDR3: TGTGCCAGCAGTTACTCGACGGGGGGGAGGGATCTAGCATCGAACGACGATGAGCAGTTCTTC.

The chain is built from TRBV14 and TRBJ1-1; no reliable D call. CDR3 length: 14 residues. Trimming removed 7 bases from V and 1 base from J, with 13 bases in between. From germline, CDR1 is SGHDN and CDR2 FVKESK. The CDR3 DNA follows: TGTGCCAGCACCCGGACTCTCTCGAACACTGAAGCTTTCTTT. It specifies CASTRTLSNTEAFF.

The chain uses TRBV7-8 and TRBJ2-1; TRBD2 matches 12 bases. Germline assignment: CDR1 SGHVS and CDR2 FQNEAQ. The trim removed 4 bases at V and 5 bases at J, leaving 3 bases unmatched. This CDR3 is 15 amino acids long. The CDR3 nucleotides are TGTGCCAGCAGCTCGGGACTAGCGGGTCACAATGAGCAGTTCTTC. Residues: CASSSGLAGHNEQFF.

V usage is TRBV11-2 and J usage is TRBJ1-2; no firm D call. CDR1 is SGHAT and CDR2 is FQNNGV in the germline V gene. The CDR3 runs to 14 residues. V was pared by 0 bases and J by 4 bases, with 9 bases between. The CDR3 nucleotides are TGTGCCAGCAGCTTAGATGCAGGTACCTATGGCTACACCTTC. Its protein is CASSLDAGTYGYTF.

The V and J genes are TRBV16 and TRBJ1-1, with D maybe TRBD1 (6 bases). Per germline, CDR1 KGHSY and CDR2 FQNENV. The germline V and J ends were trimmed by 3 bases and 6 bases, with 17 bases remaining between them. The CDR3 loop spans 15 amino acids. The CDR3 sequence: CASSQLIQGKSEAFF. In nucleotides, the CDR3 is TGTGCCAGCAGCCAGCTTATACAGGGAAAGTCTGAAGCTTTCTTT. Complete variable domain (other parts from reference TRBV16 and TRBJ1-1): GEEVAQTPKHLVRGEGQKAKLYCAPIKGHSYVFWYQQVLKNEFKFLISFQNENVFDETGMPKERFSAKCLPNSPCSLEIQATKLEDSAVYFCASSQLIQGKSEAFFGQGTRLTVV.

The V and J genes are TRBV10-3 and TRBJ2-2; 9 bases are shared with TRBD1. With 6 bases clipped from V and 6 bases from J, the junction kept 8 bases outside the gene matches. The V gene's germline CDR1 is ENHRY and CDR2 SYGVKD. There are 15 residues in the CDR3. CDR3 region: CAIRTGGEFAGELFF. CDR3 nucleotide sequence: TGTGCCATCAGAACAGGGGGCGAGTTCGCCGGGGAGCTGTTTTTT.

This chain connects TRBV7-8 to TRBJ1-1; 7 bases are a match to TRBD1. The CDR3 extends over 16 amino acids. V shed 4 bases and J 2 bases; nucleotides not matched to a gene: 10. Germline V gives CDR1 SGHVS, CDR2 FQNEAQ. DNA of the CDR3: TGTGCCAGCAGCTACTTGGGACAGCCAGCTAACACTGAAGCTTTCTTT. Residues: CASSYLGQPANTEAFF.

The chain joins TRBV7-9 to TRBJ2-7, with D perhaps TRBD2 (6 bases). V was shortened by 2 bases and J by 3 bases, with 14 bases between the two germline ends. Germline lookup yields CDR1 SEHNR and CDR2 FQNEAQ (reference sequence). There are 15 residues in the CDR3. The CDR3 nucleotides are TGTGCCAGCAGCTTATCCGGGACTGTGAGCTACGAGCAGTACTTC. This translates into CASSLSGTVSYEQYF. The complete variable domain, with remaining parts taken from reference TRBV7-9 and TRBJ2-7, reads DTGVSQNPRHKITKRGQNVTFRCDPISEHNRLYWYRQTLGQGPEFLTYFQNEAQLEKSRLLSDRFSAERPKGSFSTLEIQRTEQGDSAMYLCASSLSGTVSYEQYFGPGTRLTVT.

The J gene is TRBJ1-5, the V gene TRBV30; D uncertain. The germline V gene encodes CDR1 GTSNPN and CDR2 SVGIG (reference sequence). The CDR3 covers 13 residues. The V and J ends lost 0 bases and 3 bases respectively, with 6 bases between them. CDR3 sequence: CAWSVQPNQPQHF. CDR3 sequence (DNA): TGTGCCTGGAGTGTACAGCCCAATCAGCCCCAGCATTTT.

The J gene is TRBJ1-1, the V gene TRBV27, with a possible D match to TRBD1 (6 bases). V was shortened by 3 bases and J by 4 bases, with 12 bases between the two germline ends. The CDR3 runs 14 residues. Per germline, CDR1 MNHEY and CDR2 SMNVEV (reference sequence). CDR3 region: CASSFNGQITEAFF. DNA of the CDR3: TGTGCCAGCAGTTTTAATGGACAGATCACTGAAGCTTTCTTT.

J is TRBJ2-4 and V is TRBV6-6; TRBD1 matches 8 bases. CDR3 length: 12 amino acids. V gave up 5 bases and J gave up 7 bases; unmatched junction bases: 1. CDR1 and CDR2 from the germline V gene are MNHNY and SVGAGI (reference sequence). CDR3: CASSTGGNIQYF. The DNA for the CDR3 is TGTGCCAGCAGTACAGGGGGGAACATTCAGTACTTC.

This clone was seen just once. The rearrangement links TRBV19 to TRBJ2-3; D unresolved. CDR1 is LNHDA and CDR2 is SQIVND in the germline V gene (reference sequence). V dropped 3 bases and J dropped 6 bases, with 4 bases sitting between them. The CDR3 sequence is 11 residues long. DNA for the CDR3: TGTGCCAGTAGTATTCAGGATACGCAGTATTTT. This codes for CASSIQDTQYF.

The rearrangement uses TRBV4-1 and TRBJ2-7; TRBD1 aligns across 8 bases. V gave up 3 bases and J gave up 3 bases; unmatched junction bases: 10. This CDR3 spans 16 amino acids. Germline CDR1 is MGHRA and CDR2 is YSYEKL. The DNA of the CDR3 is TGCGCCAGCAGCCATATCTTCAGGGGGCGGCGCTACGAGCAGTACTTC. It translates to CASSHIFRGRRYEQYF.

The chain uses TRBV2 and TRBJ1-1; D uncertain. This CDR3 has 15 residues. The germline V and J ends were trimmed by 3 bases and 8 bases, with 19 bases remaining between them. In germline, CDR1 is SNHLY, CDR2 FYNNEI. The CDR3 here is CASSDLLAGQSEAFF. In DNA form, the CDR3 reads TGTGCCAGCAGTGACCTACTGGCAGGCCAATCCGAAGCTTTCTTT.

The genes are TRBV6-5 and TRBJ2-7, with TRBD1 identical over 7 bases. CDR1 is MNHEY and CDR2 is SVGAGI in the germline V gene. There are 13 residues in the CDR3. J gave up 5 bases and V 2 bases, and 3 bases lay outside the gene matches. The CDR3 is CASSYRTGDEQYF. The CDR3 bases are TGTGCCAGCAGTTACCGGACAGGAGACGAGCAGTACTTC.

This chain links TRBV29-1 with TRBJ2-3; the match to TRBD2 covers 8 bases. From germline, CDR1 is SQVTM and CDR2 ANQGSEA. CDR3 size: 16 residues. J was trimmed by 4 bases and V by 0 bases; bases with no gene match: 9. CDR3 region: CSVEDRPAGAPDTQYF. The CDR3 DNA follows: TGCAGCGTTGAAGATAGGCCAGCGGGAGCTCCAGATACGCAGTATTTT.

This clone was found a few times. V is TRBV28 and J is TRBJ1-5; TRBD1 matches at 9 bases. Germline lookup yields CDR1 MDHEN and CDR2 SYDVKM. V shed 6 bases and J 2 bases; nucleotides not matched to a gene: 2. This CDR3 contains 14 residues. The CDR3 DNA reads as TGTGCCAGCAGACGGACAGGGGGCAATCAGCCCCAGCATTTT. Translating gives CASRRTGGNQPQHF.

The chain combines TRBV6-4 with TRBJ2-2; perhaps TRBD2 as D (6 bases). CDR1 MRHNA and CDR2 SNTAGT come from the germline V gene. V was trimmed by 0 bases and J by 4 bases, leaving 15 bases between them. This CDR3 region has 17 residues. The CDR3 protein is CASSDSGGGGVTGELFF. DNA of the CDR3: TGTGCCAGCAGTGACTCTGGGGGAGGAGGGGTCACCGGGGAGCTGTTTTTT.

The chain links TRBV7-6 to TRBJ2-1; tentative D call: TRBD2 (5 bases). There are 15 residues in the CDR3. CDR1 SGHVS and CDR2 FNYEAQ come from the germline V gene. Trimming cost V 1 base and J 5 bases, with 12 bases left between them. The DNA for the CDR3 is TGTGCCAGCAGCTTAGTTGGCGGACTGGACAATGAGCAGTTCTTC. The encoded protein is CASSLVGGLDNEQFF.